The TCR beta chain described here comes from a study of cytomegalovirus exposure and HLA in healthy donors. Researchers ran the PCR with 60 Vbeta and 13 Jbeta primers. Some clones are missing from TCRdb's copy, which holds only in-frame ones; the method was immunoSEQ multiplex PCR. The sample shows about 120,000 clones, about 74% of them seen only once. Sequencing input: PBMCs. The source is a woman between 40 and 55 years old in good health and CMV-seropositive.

The CDR3 DNA follows: TGTGCCGCAGGGGGGAGCAATCAGCCCCAGCATTTT. Encoded protein: CAAGGSNQPQHF. V usage is TRBV6-5 and J usage is TRBJ1-5; 7 bases map to TRBD1. The V segment lost 11 bases and the J segment 1 base; nucleotides outside the gene matches: 2. CDR1 is MNHEY, CDR2 SVGAGI, per germline. CDR3 length: 12 amino acids.